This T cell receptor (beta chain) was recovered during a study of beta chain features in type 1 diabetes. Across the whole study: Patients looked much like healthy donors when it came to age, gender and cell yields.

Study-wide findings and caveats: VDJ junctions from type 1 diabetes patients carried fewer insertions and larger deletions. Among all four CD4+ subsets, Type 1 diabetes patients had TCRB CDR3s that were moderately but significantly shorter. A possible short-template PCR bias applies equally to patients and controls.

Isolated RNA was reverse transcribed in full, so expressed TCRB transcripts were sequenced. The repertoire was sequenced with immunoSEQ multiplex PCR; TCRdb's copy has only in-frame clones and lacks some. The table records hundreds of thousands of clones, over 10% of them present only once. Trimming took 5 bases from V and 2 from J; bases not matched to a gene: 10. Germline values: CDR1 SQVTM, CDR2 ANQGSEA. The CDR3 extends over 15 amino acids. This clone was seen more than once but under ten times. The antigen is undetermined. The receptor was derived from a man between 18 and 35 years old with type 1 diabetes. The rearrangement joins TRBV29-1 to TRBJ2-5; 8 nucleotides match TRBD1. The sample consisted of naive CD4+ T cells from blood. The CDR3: CSVPRTGTIQETQYF. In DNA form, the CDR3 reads TGCAGCGTTCCTCGGACAGGGACGATTCAAGAGACCCAGTACTTC.